A selection of T cell receptor beta chains follows, all from one sample in a study of neoadjuvant anti-PD-1 for oral cavity cancer. Some clones are missing from TCRdb's copy, which holds only in-frame ones; the method was immunoSEQ multiplex PCR. Of 60,000 to 75,000 clones in the sample, 65% to 85% were seen once. The sample consisted of PBMCs, taken before nivolumab (anti-PD-1) treatment. The receptor set was obtained from a person aged 40 to 85 with oral cavity squamous cell carcinoma. Both conserved end residues are part of each CDR3. A D gene is named only where the DNA matches it firmly. Part of the rows lack a size; the others show once, few, many or a class for expanded clones.

abundance,v_gene,j_gene,d_gene,CDR3nt,CDR3aa
NA,TRBV11-2,TRBJ2-1,NA,TGTGCCAGCAGCCAAACCGGGAATGAGCAGTTCTTC,CASSQTGNEQFF
few,TRBV11-2,TRBJ1-1,NA,TGTGCCAGCAGCCCACAGGTGAACACTGAAGCTTTCTTT,CASSPQVNTEAFF
once,TRBV2,TRBJ1-5,NA,TGTGCCAGCAGGGCGACTGGAAGCAATCAGCCCCAGCATTTT,CASRATGSNQPQHF
few,TRBV28,TRBJ1-1,NA,TGTGCCAGCAGTAAGGCGGGCACTGAAGCTTTCTTT,CASSKAGTEAFF
NA,TRBV10-3,TRBJ1-5,NA,TGTGCCATCAGTGAGGTCATAGGGGGTCAGCCCCAGCATTTT,CAISEVIGGQPQHF
NA,TRBV2,TRBJ1-3,TRBD1,TGTGCCACCCAGACAGGGGAAGCTGGAAACACCATATATTTT,CATQTGEAGNTIYF
NA,TRBV7-9,TRBJ1-2,NA,TGTGCCAGCAGCTTTCCGGGTTTGGCGGGCTATGGCTACACCTTC,CASSFPGLAGYGYTF
NA,TRBV6-6,TRBJ1-2,NA,TGTGCCAGCAGTTACTCAGGACAGACATATGGCTACACCTTC,CASSYSGQTYGYTF
once,TRBV5-1,TRBJ2-3,NA,TGCGCCAGCAGCACCTACCCAGGTACGCAGTATTTT,CASSTYPGTQYF
NA,TRBV28,TRBJ2-1,TRBD1,TGTGCCAGCAGTCTAGGGACAGGGGACTACAATGAGCAGTTCTTC,CASSLGTGDYNEQFF
NA,TRBV19,TRBJ1-1,NA,TGTGCCAGTAGTATTGGGGGGAACACTGAAGCTTTCTTT,CASSIGGNTEAFF
once,TRBV7-9,TRBJ2-3,NA,TGTGCCAGCAGCTCGGTCACAGATACGCAGTATTTT,CASSSVTDTQYF
once,TRBV18,TRBJ2-7,NA,TGTGCCAGCTCCGGACAGACCTACGAGCAGTACTTC,CASSGQTYEQYF
NA,TRBV14,TRBJ2-7,TRBD1,TGTGCCAGCAGCCCAACCCCCGGACAGGGGACCTACGAGCAGTACTTC,CASSPTPGQGTYEQYF
NA,TRBV6-1,TRBJ1-5,NA,TGTGCCAGCAGTGTGGCGGCAGGGCACAGCAATCAGCCCCAGCATTTT,CASSVAAGHSNQPQHF
NA,TRBV27,TRBJ2-7,NA,TGTGCCAGCAGTACCTCCTTCAAATCCAACTACGAGCAGTACTTC,CASSTSFKSNYEQYF
few,TRBV5-1,TRBJ2-7,TRBD2,TGCGCCAGCAGCGGCGGGAGCCCCGCTGCGTTCTACGAGCAGTACTTC,CASSGGSPAAFYEQYF
NA,TRBV29-1,TRBJ1-1,NA,TGCAGCGTTGAAGTAGATGGTGGAGGCACTGAAGCTTTCTTT,CSVEVDGGGTEAFF
NA,TRBV7-9,TRBJ1-1,NA,TGTGCCAGCAGCTTTACGTCCGGAGGGGGCACTGAAGCTTTCTTT,CASSFTSGGGTEAFF
few,TRBV12-1,TRBJ1-4,NA,TGTGCCAGCAACTATATCCTGGTGAGTGAAAAACTGTTTTTT,CASNYILVSEKLFF
NA,TRBV7-3,TRBJ1-1,TRBD1,TGTGCCAGCAGCCCTCTCGGACAGGGGCCGAACACTGAAGCTTTCTTT,CASSPLGQGPNTEAFF
NA,TRBV6-1,TRBJ1-2,TRBD1,TGTGCCAGCAGGGAAGGACAGGGGACTAACTATGGCTACACCTTC,CASREGQGTNYGYTF
few,TRBV5-1,TRBJ2-7,NA,TGCGCCAGCAGCTTGGAACCCGGGAGCTCCTACGAGCAGTACTTC,CASSLEPGSSYEQYF
NA,TRBV7-2,TRBJ2-7,TRBD2,TGTGCCAGCACTCCAGGGGGGGGACTAGCGTACGAGCAGTACTTC,CASTPGGGLAYEQYF
NA,TRBV30,TRBJ2-6,NA,TGTGCCTGGAGTGGAGCAAAAACCGGGACGGACTCTGGGGCCAACGTCCTGACTTTC,CAWSGAKTGTDSGANVLTF
NA,TRBV19,TRBJ2-7,NA,TGTGCCAGTAGTATTGGCGCGGGAAGAGTAAACGAGCAGTACTTC,CASSIGAGRVNEQYF
NA,TRBV11-2,TRBJ1-2,NA,TGTGCCAGCAGACCGAGTTCGGGGGGTGGCTACACCTTC,CASRPSSGGGYTF
NA,TRBV9,TRBJ2-5,NA,TGTGCCAGCAGCGTACCAGGGCGAGGAGAGACCCAGTACTTC,CASSVPGRGETQYF
NA,TRBV9,TRBJ2-7,NA,TGTGCCAGCAGCGTAGCTCCCTCGCGGACCTACGAGCAGTACTTC,CASSVAPSRTYEQYF
NA,TRBV27,TRBJ2-2,TRBD2,TGTGCCAGCAGCCTAAGCGGGAGCAACACCGGGGAGCTGTTTTTT,CASSLSGSNTGELFF
once,TRBV29-1,TRBJ2-5,NA,TGCAGCGTTACGGTAGGACGAATAGAGACCCAGTACTTC,CSVTVGRIETQYF
NA,TRBV10-3,TRBJ1-5,NA,TGTGCCATCAGAGAGGGTATAAATCAGCCCCAGCATTTT,CAIREGINQPQHF
NA,TRBV19,TRBJ2-2,TRBD2,TGTGCCAGTAGTATTCAGGGAGGGGCCGGGGAGCTGTTTTTT,CASSIQGGAGELFF
few,TRBV6-5,TRBJ2-4,TRBD1,TGTGCCAGCAGTATGCCAGGGGGTTTCATTCAGTACTTC,CASSMPGGFIQYF
NA,TRBV27,TRBJ1-5,NA,TGTGCCAGCAGCCCAACCAGTTTAGTCCTTCAGCCCCAGCATTTT,CASSPTSLVLQPQHF
few,TRBV11-2,TRBJ2-7,NA,TGTGCCAGCAGTCGATGGACTCACGAGCAGTACTTC,CASSRWTHEQYF
NA,TRBV7-9,TRBJ1-2,NA,TGTGCCAGCAGCTTAGTTTCTTTC,CASSLVSF
NA,TRBV5-6,TRBJ2-2,NA,TGTGCCAGCAGCTTGGCCGGGGGATCGGGGACCGGGGAGCTGTTTTTT,CASSLAGGSGTGELFF
NA,TRBV5-1,TRBJ1-2,NA,TGCGCCAGCAGCTTGGAGGCGGGAGGCTATGGCTACACCTTC,CASSLEAGGYGYTF
few,TRBV6-5,TRBJ2-7,NA,TGTGCCAGCAGTTACACATCCTACGAGCAGTACTTC,CASSYTSYEQYF
few,TRBV7-9,TRBJ2-3,NA,TGTGCCAGCAGCTTAGGCAGGGCGGGCACAGATACGCAGTATTTT,CASSLGRAGTDTQYF
NA,TRBV7-9,TRBJ2-7,TRBD1,TGTGCCAGCAGCTTCGTCGGGACAGGGAACCACGAGCAGTACTTC,CASSFVGTGNHEQYF
once,TRBV5-4,TRBJ2-7,TRBD2,TGTGCCAGCAGCATTGACGTAGCGGGGGCCACCTACGAGCAGTACTTC,CASSIDVAGATYEQYF
NA,TRBV7-9,TRBJ1-1,NA,TGTGCCAGCAGCTCCTGGAGGGAAGAAGCTTTCTTT,CASSSWREEAFF
NA,TRBV7-3,TRBJ2-1,NA,TGTGCCAGCAGCTTACCAGGGAGAAATGAGCAGTTCTTC,CASSLPGRNEQFF
once,TRBV5-8,TRBJ2-3,TRBD2,TGTGCCAGCAGCTTGAGTACTAGCGGGAGCACAGATACGCAGTATTTT,CASSLSTSGSTDTQYF
NA,TRBV5-4,TRBJ2-1,NA,TGTGCCAGCACCACGGAAACGAGAGGTGAGCAGTTCTTC,CASTTETRGEQFF
NA,TRBV6-1,TRBJ2-1,TRBD2,TGTGCCAGCAGTGATTCGGGGGGGGCCTACAATGAGCAGTTCTTC,CASSDSGGAYNEQFF
once,TRBV9,TRBJ2-4,NA,TGTGCCAGCAGCGTAGGACCGCTAAACATTCAGTACTTC,CASSVGPLNIQYF
NA,TRBV29-1,TRBJ2-3,NA,TGCAGCGTTCGCGCTAGCAACACAGATACGCAGTATTTT,CSVRASNTDTQYF
NA,TRBV6-1,TRBJ2-7,TRBD1,TGTGCCAGCAGTGAGGCTTTCGGGGCAGGGGGACACTTC,CASSEAFGAGGHF
NA,TRBV15,TRBJ1-5,NA,TGTGCCACCAGCGGAAAGTCCTATTATAGCAATCAGCCCCAGCATTTT,CATSGKSYYSNQPQHF
NA,TRBV7-6,TRBJ2-1,TRBD2,TGTGCCAGCAGCTTAGCGGCCAGCGGGGGGATCAATGAGCAGTTCTTC,CASSLAASGGINEQFF
NA,TRBV9,TRBJ1-1,NA,TGTGCCAGCAGCGTGGGGGGTCGCACTGAAGCTTTCTTT,CASSVGGRTEAFF
NA,TRBV9,TRBJ2-5,NA,TGTGCCAGCACCCCAGGGACTGCAAAAGAGACCCAGTACTTC,CASTPGTAKETQYF
NA,TRBV5-4,TRBJ2-1,TRBD1,TGTGCCAGCAGCTGGGGCGGGACAGGGTCCTACAATGAGCAGTTCTTC,CASSWGGTGSYNEQFF
NA,TRBV29-1,TRBJ2-2,NA,TGCAGCGTCCGTTTCGTCTCGAACACCGGGGAGCTGTTTTTT,CSVRFVSNTGELFF
NA,TRBV29-1,TRBJ2-1,NA,TGCAGCGTTGACAGAACCTACAATGAGCAGTTCTTC,CSVDRTYNEQFF
NA,TRBV5-1,TRBJ1-2,TRBD1,TGCGCCAGCAGCTTGCAGGCGGCGCAGGGGGCCAATGGCTACACCTTC,CASSLQAAQGANGYTF
NA,TRBV9,TRBJ1-1,NA,TGTGCCAGCAGCGTAGATAACGGGAACACTGAAGCTTTCTTT,CASSVDNGNTEAFF